Following are 29 T cell receptor beta chains from one sample sequenced in a study of T cell responses to AZD1222 COVID-19 vaccine. Libraries were prepared by immunoSEQ multiplex PCR; TCRdb keeps only in-frame clonotypes and omits some of them. Seen here are about 150,000 clones, approximately 88% observed once, and the top ten hold under 3.5%. The sample consisted of peripheral blood, taken on day 0 of MenACWY control vaccination. Receptors were obtained from an adult in good health.

This chain links TRBV29-1 with TRBJ1-2, with D unresolved. The V and J ends lost 2 bases and 4 bases respectively, with 8 bases between them. The CDR3 runs 12 residues. Germline CDR1 reads SQVTM; CDR2 reads ANQGSEA. CDR3 loop: CSVESWSYGYTF. The CDR3 DNA reads TGCAGCGTTGAATCGTGGAGCTATGGCTACACCTTC.

The gene calls are TRBV25-1 and TRBJ2-7; D assignment may be TRBD1 or TRBD2 (6 bases each). The CDR3 totals 12 residues. Germline V gene sequence: CDR1 MGHDK, CDR2 SYGVNS. The V gene lost 6 bases and the J gene lost 4 bases, with 10 bases spanning the gap. The CDR3 coding sequence is TGTGCCAGCAGGGGGGGCACGTACGAGCAGTACTTC. This encodes CASRGGTYEQYF.

The chain recombines TRBV6-5 with TRBJ1-6; D ambiguous. This CDR3 is 12 amino acids long. Deletions cut 7 bases from V and 15 bases from J, with 16 bases between. Germline CDR1 MNHEY, CDR2 SVGAGI. The CDR3: CASTATLRFLHF. CDR3 nucleotide sequence: TGTGCCAGCACCGCAACCCTCAGGTTCCTCCACTTT.

This rearrangement joins TRBV14 to TRBJ2-7; 9 bases are shared with TRBD1. This CDR3 has 15 residues. In germline, CDR1 is SGHDN, CDR2 FVKESK. Trimming took 4 bases from V and 5 from J; bases not matched to a gene: 9. Here the CDR3 reads CASSPNRGLGNEQYF. CDR3 nucleotide sequence: TGTGCCAGCAGCCCTAACAGGGGGCTGGGTAACGAGCAGTACTTC.

CDR3 residues: CASSVGYSNSPLHF. CDR3 in DNA: TGTGCCAGCAGCGTCGGATACAGCAATTCACCCCTCCACTTT. The rearrangement uses TRBV7-2 and TRBJ1-6; D is unresolved. CDR3 length: 14 residues. V dropped 5 bases and J dropped 7 bases, with 12 bases sitting between them. The germline V gene encodes CDR1 SGHTA and CDR2 FQGNSA.

The chain has TRBV6-6 and TRBJ1-5, with D possibly TRBD1 on 5 matching bases. From germline, CDR1 is MNHNY and CDR2 SVGAGI (reference sequence). The CDR3 extends over 13 amino acids. V dropped 2 bases and J dropped 5 bases, with 7 bases sitting between them. In nucleotides, the CDR3 is TGTGCCAGCAGTTACCCCAGGGATCAGCCCCAGCATTTT. Its translation is CASSYPRDQPQHF.

The chain carries TRBV12-3 or TRBV12-4 and TRBJ1-4; D gene ambiguous. V was clipped by 6 bases and J by 5 bases, with 10 bases between them. The CDR3 totals 13 residues. CDR3 sequence reads: CASSLRVNEKLFF. The CDR3 coding sequence is TGTGCCAGCAGCCTCCGAGTAAATGAAAAACTGTTTTTT.

The chain joins TRBV19 to TRBJ2-7, with TRBD1 identical over 7 bases. With V trimmed by 6 bases and J by 7 bases, 12 bases remained unmatched. The CDR3 is 14 amino acids. Germline V gene sequence: CDR1 LNHDA, CDR2 SQIVND (reference sequence). CDR3 loop: CASSLTGNSREQYF. CDR3 in DNA: TGTGCCAGTAGCCTGACAGGGAATTCGCGGGAGCAGTACTTC.

V gene TRBV5-4 combines with J gene TRBJ1-1; 7 nucleotides match TRBD1. The length of the CDR3 is 14 residues. The ends lost 4 bases at V and 1 base at J; junction bases unmatched: 4. The germline V gene has CDR1 SGHNT and CDR2 YYREEE (reference sequence). The DNA for the CDR3 is TGTGCCAGCAGCGACCGGGACAGGAACACTGAAGCTTTCTTT. This sequence encodes CASSDRDRNTEAFF.

This chain's CDR3 is CASSIPGVGEKEQFF. As DNA, the CDR3 is TGTGCCAGTAGTATTCCGGGGGTGGGGGAGAAAGAGCAGTTCTTC. V gene TRBV19 combines with J gene TRBJ2-1; D might be TRBD2 (6 bases). The V and J ends lost 3 bases and 10 bases respectively, with 19 bases between them. Germline assignment: CDR1 LNHDA and CDR2 SQIVND (reference sequence). This CDR3 is 15 amino acids long.

There are a few counts of this clone. V is TRBV5-6 and J is TRBJ2-5; unclear D gene. In germline, CDR1 is SGHDT, CDR2 YYEEEE. The CDR3 runs to 13 residues. The ends were cut back, 1 base at V and 5 bases at J, with 9 bases in the middle. The CDR3 loop is CASSLTAGETQYF. Here the CDR3 DNA reads TGTGCCAGCAGCTTGACCGCTGGCGAGACCCAGTACTTC. Together with reference TRBV5-6 and TRBJ2-5, the CDR3 gives the full variable domain: DAGVTQSPTHLIKTRGQQVTLRCSPKSGHDTVSWYQQALGQGPQFIFQYYEEEERQRGNFPDRFSGHQFPNYSSELNVNALLLGDSALYLCASSLTAGETQYFGPGTRLLVL.

The chain couples TRBV10-3 to TRBJ2-3; D perhaps matches TRBD1 (6 bases). The CDR3 runs to 14 residues. Germline loops: CDR1 ENHRY, CDR2 SYGVKD. V lost 6 bases and J 3 bases, leaving 13 bases between the germline ends. The CDR3 region is CAIRGATVTDTQYF. Here the CDR3 DNA reads TGTGCCATCAGGGGGGCCACCGTGACAGATACGCAGTATTTT.

The chain joins TRBV6-2 or TRBV6-3 to TRBJ1-5; D uncertain. CDR1 MNHEY and CDR2 SVGEGT come from the germline V gene. The CDR3 length is 17 residues. Deletions cut 6 bases from V and 2 bases from J, with 20 bases between. CDR3 DNA: TGTGCCAGCAGCCAACTGGGGATGGGTTCGGGCAATCAGCCCCAGCATTTT. Protein sequence: CASSQLGMGSGNQPQHF.

The genes are TRBV3-1 (or the pseudogene TRBV3-2) and TRBJ1-1; the D is unclear. Trimming cost V 3 bases and J 3 bases, with 5 bases left between them. This CDR3 has 12 residues. CDR1 and CDR2 (germline): LGHDT, YNNKEL (reference sequence). CDR3 residues: CASSHGYTEAFF. In DNA form, the CDR3 reads TGTGCCAGCAGCCACGGATACACTGAAGCTTTCTTT.

The V and J genes are TRBV6-5 and TRBJ1-1; no reliable D call. Germline lookup yields CDR1 MNHEY and CDR2 SVGAGI. The CDR3 runs to 14 residues. The V and J ends lost 5 bases and 0 bases respectively, with 10 bases between them. The CDR3 loop is CASSRAALNTEAFF. The CDR3 DNA reads as TGTGCCAGCAGTCGAGCCGCGCTGAACACTGAAGCTTTCTTT.

The rearrangement joins TRBV5-1 to TRBJ1-1, with 7 nucleotides matching TRBD1. The CDR3 spans 14 residues. V shed 5 bases, J shed 5 bases, and the junction held 9 bases outside the gene matches. CDR1 is SGHRS, CDR2 YFSETQ, per germline. The CDR3 DNA is TGCGCCAGCAGAGACAGGGAAGGTGGAACTGAAGCTTTCTTT. Residues: CASRDREGGTEAFF.

The CDR3 DNA sequence: TGTGCTAGTGGACCGGACAGAGCCAAAAACATTCAGTACTTC. Protein sequence: CASGPDRAKNIQYF. The chain employs TRBV12-5 and TRBJ2-4; D is perhaps TRBD1 (6 bases). This CDR3 is built from 14 residues. Germline V lookup: CDR1 LGHNT, CDR2 FRNRAP. V lost 6 bases and J 0 bases, leaving 9 bases between the germline ends.

This clone was seen once. The rearrangement joins TRBV15 to TRBJ2-7; maybe TRBD2 (6 bases). The CDR3 is 16 residues long. Germline CDR1 LNHNV, CDR2 YYDKDF (reference sequence). Trimming removed 0 bases at V and 6 bases at J, with 18 bases between. Here the CDR3 reads CATSRDLAGLLAEQYF. CDR3 sequence (DNA): TGTGCCACCAGCAGAGATCTGGCGGGACTCCTAGCCGAGCAGTACTTC.

This rearrangement joins TRBV12-3 or TRBV12-4 to TRBJ2-2, with 7 bases identical to TRBD1. This CDR3 has 13 amino acids. The V segment lost 6 bases and the J segment 5 bases; nucleotides outside the gene matches: 3. CDR3 coding DNA: TGTGCCAGCAGGACAGGGCGGACCGGGGAGCTGTTTTTT. This translates into CASRTGRTGELFF.

The rearrangement joins TRBV20-1 to TRBJ1-1; possibly TRBD1 for D (5 bases). The CDR3 spans 10 residues. Germline lookup yields CDR1 DFQATT and CDR2 SNEGSKA (reference sequence). Trimming removed 3 bases at V and 9 bases at J, with 8 bases between. CDR3 sequence reads: CSASGGKAFF. The DNA of the CDR3 is TGCAGTGCTAGTGGGGGAAAAGCTTTCTTT.

The rearrangement uses TRBV30 and TRBJ1-5; 10 nucleotides align to TRBD1. CDR3 length: 18 amino acids. V lost 0 bases, J lost 2 bases, and 10 bases stayed unmatched. The germline V gene has CDR1 GTSNPN and CDR2 SVGIG (reference sequence). CDR3 region: CAWSVRLYGTGGNQPQHF. The CDR3 DNA reads TGTGCCTGGAGTGTACGACTATACGGGACAGGGGGCAATCAGCCCCAGCATTTT. Combining the CDR3 with reference TRBV30 and TRBJ1-5 gives the whole variable domain SQTIHQWPATLVQPVGSPLSLECTVEGTSNPNLYWYRQAAGRGLQLLFYSVGIGQISSEVPQNLSASRPQDRQFILSSKKLLLSDSGFYLCAWSVRLYGTGGNQPQHFGDGTRLSIL.

CDR3 amino acids: CACGGETGGTQETQYF. The CDR3 DNA reads as TGTGCCTGCGGAGGGGAGACAGGGGGGACGCAAGAGACCCAGTACTTC. V usage is TRBV30 and J usage is TRBJ2-5, with 9 bases that match TRBD1. Germline CDR1 is GTSNPN and CDR2 is SVGIG (reference sequence). The J segment lost 2 bases and the V segment lost 6 bases, leaving 13 bases of the junction unmatched. The CDR3 runs 16 residues.

The chain has TRBV6-2 or TRBV6-3 and TRBJ2-6; D gene unclear. The V gene lost 2 bases and the J gene lost 7 bases, with 12 bases spanning the gap. Germline V gene sequence: CDR1 MNHEY, CDR2 SVGEGT. The CDR3 is 15 amino acids. The DNA for the CDR3 is TGTGCCAGCAGTTACGGCAGAGTAGGAGCCAACGTCCTGACTTTC. This sequence encodes CASSYGRVGANVLTF.

This clone was counted once. The chain links TRBV15 to TRBJ1-2; 9 bases fit TRBD1. The length of the CDR3 is 18 residues. CDR1 and CDR2 (germline): LNHNV, YYDKDF (reference sequence). With 1 base clipped from V and 4 bases from J, the junction kept 13 bases outside the gene matches. CDR3 in DNA: TGTGCCACCAGCAGAGGCCGTGGGGGGACAGGGACTTCCTATGGCTACACCTTC. Protein: CATSRGRGGTGTSYGYTF.

The rearrangement uses TRBV24-1 and TRBJ2-5, with TRBD1 matching 8 bases. CDR3 size: 15 residues. CDR1 KGHDR and CDR2 SFDVKD come from the germline V gene. The J segment lost 4 bases and the V segment lost 5 bases, leaving 8 bases of the junction unmatched. The CDR3 DNA reads as TGTGCCACCAGTGGCCTCACAGGGGGAAGAGAGACCCAGTACTTC. It translates to CATSGLTGGRETQYF.

J is TRBJ1-2 and V is TRBV18; D remains ambiguous. V gave up 3 bases and J gave up 6 bases, with 11 bases separating them. CDR3 length: 13 amino acids. The germline V gene has CDR1 KGHSH and CDR2 LQKENI. The CDR3, as DNA: TGTGCCAGCTCACCGGACCGGGAGGATGGCTACACCTTC. Encoded protein: CASSPDREDGYTF. Full variable domain (outside the CDR3, taken from reference TRBV18 and TRBJ1-2): NAGVMQNPRHLVRRRGQEARLRCSPMKGHSHVYWYRQLPEEGLKFMVYLQKENIIDESGMPKERFSAEFPKEGPSILRIQQVVRGDSAAYFCASSPDREDGYTFGSGTRLTVV.

This chain connects TRBV3-1 (or the pseudogene TRBV3-2) to TRBJ2-7; D is undetermined. Germline-derived CDR1 and CDR2 are LGHDT and YNNKEL (reference sequence). This CDR3 is built from 14 residues. V was shortened by 4 bases and J by 3 bases, with 13 bases between the two germline ends. The CDR3 here is CASSRQGQNYEQYF. As DNA, the CDR3 is TGTGCCAGCAGCCGCCAAGGGCAGAACTACGAGCAGTACTTC.

This clone was counted only a few times. The chain carries TRBV18 and TRBJ2-2; no clear D. V was pared by 1 base and J by 7 bases, with 13 bases between. The CDR3 consists of 15 residues. CDR1 KGHSH and CDR2 LQKENI come from the germline V gene. CDR3 nucleotides: TGTGCCAGCTCACCACGGAGTCTGACCGACGGGGAGCTGTTTTTT. Translating it yields CASSPRSLTDGELFF.

Only one count was recorded for this clone. The rearrangement links TRBV19 to TRBJ2-2; no reliable D call. Germline CDR1 reads LNHDA; CDR2 reads SQIVND (reference sequence). Trimming pared 3 bases from V and 3 bases from J, leaving 14 bases between. CDR3 length: 16 residues. CDR3 sequence: CASSIRVLLDTGELFF. CDR3 DNA: TGTGCCAGTAGTATTAGGGTGCTGTTGGACACCGGGGAGCTGTTTTTT. The full variable domain, rest sourced from reference TRBV19 and TRBJ2-2, is DGGITQSPKYLFRKEGQNVTLSCEQNLNHDAMYWYRQDPGQGLRLIYYSQIVNDFQKGDIAEGYSVSREKKESFPLTVTSAQKNPTAFYLCASSIRVLLDTGELFFGEGSRLTVL.